Only a few counts were recorded for the clone carrying this T cell receptor beta chain. TCRdb used MiXCR to reprocess the RACE reads, holding one entry per CDR3 protein. The table has 50,000 or so distinct CDR3 sequences, approximately 9.9% seen once; the top ten hold under 2%. The time point here: patch test 1, 2 weeks after DPC sensitization. Treatment specified: therapeutic diphenylcyclopropenone sensitization with weekly scalp DPC. The total RNA was obtained from whole blood that was not fractionated. This sample is drawn from a study of human T cells and chemical hapten exposure. The CDR3 runs 17 residues. V dropped 2 bases and J dropped 2; count of bases not matched to a gene: 7. Germline V gene data show CDR1 as MDHEN and CDR2 as SYDVKM.

The rearrangement links TRBV28 to TRBJ1-5, with TRBD1 identical over 9 bases. This receptor was obtained from a woman in her forties with alopecia areata. Some clones in this sample may be carry-over from other donors' samples. The sample consisted of whole blood, taken in connection with sensitization to the hapten diphenylcyclopropenone (DPC). As DNA, the CDR3 is TGTGCCAGCAGTTTACTACCGGGACAGGGAGGCAATCAGCCCCAGCATTTT. It encodes CASSLLPGQGGNQPQHF.